The sequence of this T cell receptor (beta chain) was determined in a study of identical twins. CDR3 length: 14 amino acids. The V end lost 8 bases, the J end lost 7 bases, and 19 bases lay between the germline ends. Through template switching, a universal primer site was introduced, and the cDNA contained unique molecular identifiers. TCRdb independently ran MiXCR on the 5' RACE reads; one entry per CDR3 protein. This sample yields about 520,000 distinct CDR3 sequences, of which roughly a fifth are seen a single time; roughly 0.91% belongs to the top ten. Overall study findings and caveats: Twins showed weaker excess sharing in their beta out-of-frame sequences.

Details on this clonotype: Its antigen is currently unknown.

These data also featured in a second study, about T cells expressing NK-cell markers.

The sample comprised CD4+ T cells sorted from blood. The V and J genes are TRBV12-3 or TRBV12-4 and TRBJ2-3; the D gene is possibly TRBD2 (6 bases). The source of this sequence is a woman aged 18-29 years in good health. The CDR3 region has the DNA TGTGCCAGCCTCCTTAGCGGACTGGGGAATACGCAGTATTTT. Translating it yields CASLLSGLGNTQYF.